These 17 T cell receptor beta chains originate from one sample sequenced in a study of Ad26.COV2.S vaccination and SARS-CoV-2 variants. The sample's treatment: about 20 received Ad26.COV2.S at low or high dose, single or two shots; roughly five received placebo; per-sample allocation not given. Each sample was drawn 63 days after the first injection (of vaccine or placebo). The table came from immunoSEQ multiplex PCR; TCRdb's copy has only in-frame clones and leaves some out. This sample has around 250,000 clones, with around nine tenths found just once. The specimen was peripheral blood, collected in a trial of Ad26.COV2.S vaccine versus placebo. The origin of the receptors is a person aged 18-65 years who received the Ad26.COV2.S COVID-19 vaccine or a placebo.

V is TRBV7-8 and J is TRBJ2-3; 7 bases align to TRBD2. CDR3 length equals 12 residues. Germline loops: CDR1 SGHVS, CDR2 FQNEAQ. V shed 5 bases, J shed 5 bases, and the junction held 1 base outside the gene matches. The chain's CDR3 is CASSPGGDTQYF. CDR3 sequence (DNA): TGTGCCAGCAGCCCGGGGGGAGATACGCAGTATTTT.

The CDR3 region has the DNA TGTGCCAGCAGTGAACGGGTCCGCGGGGAGCAGTTCTTC. Translating gives CASSERVRGEQFF. The chain has TRBV6-4 and TRBJ2-1, with D possibly matching TRBD2 (5 bases). The CDR3 is 13 residues long. V was cut by 3 bases and J by 10 bases, with 13 bases left in between. Germline CDR1 reads MRHNA; CDR2 reads SNTAGT.

This rearrangement joins TRBV29-1 to TRBJ1-1; 9 bases line up with TRBD1. V was clipped by 4 bases and J by 5 bases; unmatched bases: 5. Germline lookup yields CDR1 SQVTM and CDR2 ANQGSEA. This CDR3 has 13 amino acids. The CDR3, as DNA: TGCAGCGTTGGAGGACAGGGGACGACTGAAGCTTTCTTT. Encoded protein: CSVGGQGTTEAFF.

The rearrangement links TRBV6-2 or TRBV6-3 to TRBJ2-7; D unclear. The CDR3 has 15 residues. The germline V and J ends were trimmed by 6 bases and 5 bases, with 20 bases remaining between them. CDR1 is MNHEY and CDR2 is SVGEGT in the germline V gene. In DNA, the CDR3 is TGTGCCAGCAGCCCTCTCAAGACCCCTTGGAACGAGCAGTACGTC. Its translation is CASSPLKTPWNEQYV.

This clone came up once. The CDR3 protein is CASSIGVTNNEQFF. The CDR3 DNA is TGTGCCAGCTCTATTGGGGTAACTAACAATGAGCAGTTCTTC. The chain is built from TRBV27 and TRBJ2-1; D not resolved. The germline CDR1 and CDR2 sequences are MNHEY and SMNVEV (reference sequence). This CDR3 has 14 residues. Trimming removed 8 bases from V and 5 bases from J, with 16 bases in between.

V usage is TRBV20-1 and J usage is TRBJ2-5; D remains unclear. This CDR3 spans 10 amino acids. CDR1 and CDR2 (germline): DFQATT, SNEGSKA (reference sequence). Here the CDR3 reads CTLGRETQYF. The CDR3 DNA reads as TGCACCCTGGGCCGAGAGACCCAGTACTTC.

The chain employs TRBV19 and TRBJ2-3; TRBD2 might be the D (5 bases). Germline V CDR1 and CDR2: LNHDA, SQIVND (reference sequence). Trimming removed 5 bases from V and 6 bases from J, with 6 bases in between. The CDR3 sequence is 11 residues long. CDR3 loop: CASSRRDTQYF. In nucleotides, the CDR3 is TGTGCCAGTAGTCGGAGGGATACGCAGTATTTT.

The chain couples TRBV2 to TRBJ2-2, with 7 bases fitting TRBD2. With 6 bases clipped from V and 6 bases from J, the junction kept 7 bases outside the gene matches. Germline CDR1 and CDR2: SNHLY and FYNNEI. This CDR3 has 14 residues. In DNA, the CDR3 is TGTGCCAGCAGGCCCCAAGCGGGGCCCGGGGAGCTGTTTTTT. This codes for CASRPQAGPGELFF.

J is TRBJ2-5 and V is TRBV4-1; perhaps TRBD2 as D (7 bases). Trimming took 0 bases from V and 5 from J, leaving 16 bases between them. Germline V gene lookup returns CDR1 MGHRA and CDR2 YSYEKL. The CDR3 sequence is 16 residues long. The CDR3 sequence is CASSQDHLRGGETQYF. CDR3 bases: TGCGCCAGCAGCCAAGACCACCTAAGGGGGGGGGAGACCCAGTACTTC.

The chain couples TRBV5-6 to TRBJ1-5, with 7 bases fitting TRBD1. The trim removed 2 bases at V and 6 bases at J, leaving 11 bases unmatched. Germline V gene lookup returns CDR1 SGHDT and CDR2 YYEEEE. CDR3 length equals 16 residues. Here the CDR3 DNA reads TGTGCCAGCAGCTTCTTTTCAAGGGGGCCAGGTCAGCCCCAGCATTTT. Its translation is CASSFFSRGPGQPQHF.

The V and J genes are TRBV4-2 and TRBJ2-1; 8 bases line up with TRBD1. The germline CDR1 and CDR2 sequences are LGHNA and YNFKEQ. With 0 bases clipped from V and 4 bases from J, the junction kept 8 bases outside the gene matches. The CDR3 covers 17 residues. Here the CDR3 reads CASSQEPSGGQYNEQFF. The DNA for the CDR3 is TGTGCCAGCAGCCAAGAGCCCTCAGGGGGCCAATACAATGAGCAGTTCTTC.

The gene calls are TRBV7-3 and TRBJ2-5; tentatively, D is TRBD1 (6 bases). Deletions cut 4 bases from V and 5 bases from J, with 20 bases between. CDR3 size: 16 residues. Germline-derived CDR1 and CDR2 are SGHTA and FQGTGA. The CDR3 is CASSSGPGERWETQYF. The CDR3 DNA reads TGTGCCAGCAGCTCCGGTCCAGGGGAGCGGTGGGAGACCCAGTACTTC.

V usage is TRBV11-2 and J usage is TRBJ1-3; 8 bases line up with TRBD1. Germline CDR1 reads SGHAT; CDR2 reads FQNNGV. The junction had 12 bases not matched to a gene; V was cut back by 6 bases and J by 2 bases. This CDR3 has 17 amino acids. In DNA form, the CDR3 reads TGTGCCAGCAGGACCCAGGGGGCCCAAGGGGCTGGAAACACCATATATTTT. It is translated as CASRTQGAQGAGNTIYF. The full variable domain, with the rest looked up from reference TRBV11-2 and TRBJ1-3, is EAGVAQSPRYKIIEKRQSVAFWCNPISGHATLYWYQQILGQGPKLLIQFQNNGVVDDSQLPKDRFSAERLKGVDSTLKIQPAKLEDSAVYLCASRTQGAQGAGNTIYFGEGSWLTVV.

This clone was recorded a few times. This chain links TRBV6-6 with TRBJ1-5; D not resolved. The CDR3 runs 14 residues. The germline gives CDR1 MNHNY, CDR2 SVGAGI (reference sequence). Trimming left V 6 bases short and J 0 bases short, with 9 bases between. Here the CDR3 DNA reads TGTGCCAGCAGGGCGGGAGATAGCAATCAGCCCCAGCATTTT. It codes for CASRAGDSNQPQHF.

The chain uses TRBV13 and TRBJ2-1, with D hard to call. The V and J ends lost 11 bases and 5 bases respectively, with 10 bases between them. CDR1 and CDR2 (germline): PRHDT, FYEKMQ (reference sequence). The CDR3 runs to 11 residues. CDR3 in amino acids: CAGLINNEQFF. For the CDR3, the DNA is TGTGCCGGCTTAATCAACAATGAGCAGTTCTTC.

The rearrangement joins TRBV13 to TRBJ1-3; no clear D. V dropped 1 base and J dropped 0 bases, with 7 bases sitting between them. Germline CDR1 reads PRHDT; CDR2 reads FYEKMQ (reference sequence). The CDR3 extends over 15 amino acids. The CDR3 protein is CASSLDDLSGNTIYF. The CDR3 DNA reads TGTGCCAGCAGCTTAGACGATCTCTCTGGAAACACCATATATTTT.

The J gene is TRBJ2-7, the V gene TRBV6-4, with D maybe TRBD2 (6 bases). The CDR3 consists of 14 residues. CDR1 is MRHNA, CDR2 SNTAGT, per germline. V gave up 2 bases and J gave up 2 bases, with 10 bases separating them. As DNA, the CDR3 is TGTGCCAGCAGTGACGGAGGGCCCCCCTACGAGCAGTACGTC. This sequence encodes CASSDGGPPYEQYV.